This record concerns one TCR beta chain sequence. Followed longitudinally, the Seattle patients had been enrolled during active infection. This specimen comes from a study of blood T cell repertoires in COVID-19. Whole-study context: Specimens from acute and convalescent COVID-19 originated in the United States, Italy and Spain. The analysed material was cDNA or gDNA that came from T cells, B-cell-depleted T cells, or PBMCs.

Original data processing: Estimated nucleated cell counts came from reference gene primer amplification. Here immunoSEQ multiplex PCR was the method, and the copy in TCRdb shows in-frame clones only, minus some. V and J calls and clone size are copied from that table; D and trimming were computed from the DNA. The table includes 25,000 to 35,000 clones, roughly 93% detected once. CDR1 and CDR2 from the germline V gene are MNHNY and SVGAGI (reference sequence). This CDR3 spans 14 amino acids. With 8 bases removed from V and 2 bases from J, the gap between germline ends came to 13 bases. The chain employs TRBV6-6 and TRBJ1-5; D might be TRBD1 (5 bases). Sequenced: peripheral blood. The clonotype was recovered from a woman in her 70s with COVID-19, enrolled during active disease. The CDR3 region is CASGARSGNQPQHF. CDR3 bases: TGTGCCAGCGGGGCAAGGTCGGGCAATCAGCCCCAGCATTTT.